These 32 T cell receptor beta chains came from one sample sequenced in a study of T cells expressing NK-cell markers. From the 5' RACE reads, TCRdb lists one entry per CDR3 protein and no DNA. The sample's table shows about 150,000 distinct CDR3 sequences. The sample consisted of blood T cells: a sorted CD56 or NKG2C T cell subset, CD4+ or CD8+ T cells, or bulk PBMC T cells (not recorded which). These TCRs come from a woman between 45 and 60 years old in good health.

The genes are TRBV9 and TRBJ1-4; the D call of TRBD1 rests on TCRdb alone, since no DNA is present to check it. Germline CDR1 is SGDLS and CDR2 is YYNGEE. CDR3 length: 16 residues. The CDR3 sequence is CASSEFGDPVGEKLFF.

This rearrangement joins TRBV20-1 to TRBJ2-3; no DNA is available, so the TRBD2 call from TCRdb remains unchecked. Germline lookup yields CDR1 DFQATT and CDR2 SNEGSKA (reference sequence). This CDR3 region has 17 residues. Here the CDR3 reads CSARPFRAGGMADTQYF.

V and J are TRBV6-5 and TRBJ1-1; absent DNA, TCRdb's TRBD1 call cannot be checked. Germline V gene sequence: CDR1 MNHEY, CDR2 SVGAGI. This CDR3 has 13 amino acids. The CDR3 here is CASGHRANTEAFF.

This chain links TRBV20-1 with TRBJ2-1; the TRBD2 assignment by TCRdb is unverifiable without DNA. Germline V gene sequence: CDR1 DFQATT, CDR2 SNEGSKA (reference sequence). CDR3 length: 14 residues. The CDR3 is CSASWREGRNEQFF.

V gene TRBV29-1 combines with J gene TRBJ1-2; as DNA is missing, the TRBD1 call by TCRdb cannot be tested. The CDR3 has 13 residues. Looked up from germline, CDR1 is SQVTM and CDR2 is ANQGSEA. The CDR3 here is CSADGQGREGYTF.

This chain joins TRBV20-1 and TRBJ2-1. Germline V CDR1 and CDR2: DFQATT, SNEGSKA (reference sequence). This CDR3 spans 15 amino acids. CDR3 protein: CSARLREGSYNEQFF.

The rearrangement joins TRBV4-2 to TRBJ2-7; TCRdb proposes TRBD2, but this gene call is untestable without DNA. CDR1 is LGHNA and CDR2 is YNFKEQ in the germline V gene. The CDR3 runs 14 residues. CDR3 in amino acids: CASSQAGGDYEQYF.

The chain is built from TRBV29-1 and TRBJ2-1; TCRdb designates TRBD2, a call that cannot be tested without DNA. This CDR3 contains 15 residues. The germline V gene encodes CDR1 SQVTM and CDR2 ANQGSEA. CDR3 sequence: CSVGLSSGFYNEQFF.

V usage is TRBV20-1 and J usage is TRBJ2-3; TCRdb outputs TRBD2, but without DNA this stays unchecked. Germline CDR1 is DFQATT and CDR2 is SNEGSKA (reference sequence). CDR3 length: 16 residues. Here the CDR3 reads CSARPLAGGSTDTQYF.

The chain uses TRBV24-1 and TRBJ2-5; checking the TCRdb D call of TRBD1 is not possible without DNA. The germline gives CDR1 KGHDR, CDR2 SFDVKD. This CDR3 region has 18 residues. CDR3 loop: CATSDSAFTTGVHGVQYF.

V and J are TRBV5-1 and TRBJ2-7; with no DNA, the TCRdb D assignment of TRBD2 cannot be verified. Per germline, CDR1 SGHRS and CDR2 YFSETQ. The CDR3 sequence is 16 residues long. The CDR3 reads CASTLRLAGAGNEQYF.

The J gene is TRBJ2-7, the V gene TRBV3-1; as DNA is missing, the TRBD1 call by TCRdb cannot be tested. The CDR3 totals 15 residues. The germline CDR1 and CDR2 sequences are LGHDT and YNNKEL (reference sequence). CDR3 sequence: CASSQTGQNSYEQYF.

This chain connects TRBV6-6 to TRBJ2-1; the TRBD2 assignment by TCRdb is unverifiable without DNA. Germline V gene lookup returns CDR1 MNHNY and CDR2 SVGAGI (reference sequence). CDR3 length: 16 amino acids. The CDR3 region is CASSYHAGGPSNEQFF.

The V call is TRBV4-1, the J call TRBJ2-1; TCRdb lists TRBD1, though no DNA is available to test this call. Germline V CDR1 and CDR2: MGHRA, YSYEKL. CDR3 length equals 13 residues. The CDR3 region is CASSQEGGNEQFF.

The rearrangement links TRBV27 to TRBJ2-1. Germline-derived CDR1 and CDR2 are MNHEY and SMNVEV (reference sequence). This CDR3 is built from 11 residues. The CDR3 reads CASSWKYEQFF.

The chain couples TRBV12-3 or TRBV12-4 to TRBJ2-3; the TCRdb D gene call, TRBD2, has no DNA to confirm it. This CDR3 comprises 16 residues. The CDR3 here is CASSPLEVYRPDTQYF.

This chain uses TRBV7-8 with TRBJ2-4; no DNA is available, so the TRBD2 call from TCRdb remains unchecked. Germline V gene lookup returns CDR1 SGHVS and CDR2 FQNEAQ. The CDR3 sequence is 16 residues long. The CDR3 here is CASSLWFEGGPNIQYF.

The J gene is TRBJ2-1, the V gene TRBV10-3. The CDR3 spans 12 residues. CDR1 is ENHRY, CDR2 SYGVKD, per germline. The CDR3 spells CAISESDRDQFF.

This chain connects TRBV25-1 to TRBJ2-1; TCRdb's D call of TRBD2 is untestable without DNA. CDR1 MGHDK and CDR2 SYGVNS come from the germline V gene. There are 12 residues in the CDR3. CDR3 sequence reads: CASRFGLAEQFF.

This chain connects TRBV7-3 to TRBJ2-7; with no DNA, the TCRdb D assignment of TRBD2 cannot be verified. There are 18 residues in the CDR3. CDR1 SGHTA and CDR2 FQGTGA come from the germline V gene. CDR3 residues: CASSLGTSGRGISYEQYF.

The V and J genes are TRBV13 and TRBJ1-1; the TCRdb D gene call, TRBD1, has no DNA to confirm it. CDR1 PRHDT and CDR2 FYEKMQ come from the germline V gene (reference sequence). The CDR3 has 12 amino acids. The CDR3 spells CASSPRPRAAFF.

The V gene is TRBV3-1, the J gene TRBJ2-5; the TRBD1 assignment by TCRdb is unverifiable without DNA. The CDR3 sequence is 16 residues long. Germline lookup yields CDR1 LGHDT and CDR2 YNNKEL (reference sequence). The CDR3 sequence: CASSPADRPYQETQYF.

This chain uses TRBV9 with TRBJ2-2; lacking DNA, the TRBD1 call made by TCRdb goes unchecked. Germline-derived CDR1 and CDR2 are SGDLS and YYNGEE. This CDR3 spans 15 amino acids. CDR3 loop: CASSVDSGVSGELFF.

The CDR3 reads CASSLEQRTANTGELFF. This sequence joins TRBV5-5 and TRBJ2-2; there is no DNA to check the TCRdb D call of TRBD1. The length of the CDR3 is 17 residues. Per germline, CDR1 SGHKS and CDR2 YYEKEE (reference sequence).

CDR3: CASSLTMGGLNTIYF. The chain is built from TRBV7-2 and TRBJ1-3. The CDR3 runs to 15 residues. CDR1 and CDR2 (germline): SGHTA, FQGNSA.

The V call is TRBV27, the J call TRBJ1-1; the TCRdb call, TRBD1, lacks DNA for checking. Germline V gene data show CDR1 as MNHEY and CDR2 as SMNVEV (reference sequence). CDR3 length: 13 amino acids. The CDR3 sequence is CASHPGGAAEAFF.

The CDR3: CASSGQGTSGFF. The rearrangement joins TRBV25-1 to TRBJ2-1; TCRdb returns TRBD2, unconfirmable since there is no DNA. Germline loops: CDR1 MGHDK, CDR2 SYGVNS. The CDR3 runs to 12 residues. Filled out from reference TRBV25-1 and TRBJ2-1, the complete variable domain reads EADIYQTPRYLVIGTGKKITLECSQTMGHDKMYWYQQDPGMELHLIHYSYGVNSTEKGDLSSESTVSRIRTEHFPLTLESARPSHTSQYLCASSGQGTSGFFGPGTRLTVL.

The chain employs TRBV12-3 or TRBV12-4 and TRBJ2-5; without DNA, the TCRdb call of TRBD2 cannot be checked. CDR3 length equals 14 residues. CDR3 residues: CASSLDYNQETQYF.

The chain combines TRBV4-1 with TRBJ2-1; TCRdb's assignment of TRBD2 cannot be checked, as there is no DNA. The CDR3 loop spans 19 amino acids. The germline CDR1 and CDR2 sequences are MGHRA and YSYEKL. The CDR3: CASSHGTSGVEIAYNEQFF.

This chain connects TRBV10-1 to TRBJ1-2; TCRdb reports TRBD1, a call that lacks DNA to check it against. CDR3 length equals 17 residues. Germline CDR1 reads WNHNN; CDR2 reads SYGVQD (reference sequence). CDR3 amino acids: CASSSRGDRGVGYGYTF.

The chain couples TRBV4-1 to TRBJ2-7; TCRdb gives TRBD2 as the D gene, but with no DNA this cannot be confirmed. Germline loops: CDR1 MGHRA, CDR2 YSYEKL. The CDR3 consists of 16 residues. The CDR3 loop is CASSQDPSGRFYEQYF.

The rearrangement uses TRBV3-1 and TRBJ2-6; the TCRdb D gene call, TRBD1, has no DNA to confirm it. CDR1 and CDR2 from the germline V gene are LGHDT and YNNKEL (reference sequence). The CDR3 has 19 amino acids. The CDR3 region is CASSHLTAGAISGANVLTF.